The clone carrying this T cell receptor beta chain was recorded many times. Its antigen remains unknown. The CDR3 covers 16 residues. Germline V gene sequence: CDR1 DFQATT, CDR2 SNEGSKA (reference sequence). Trimming shortened V by 0 bases and J by 9 bases, and 18 bases separated the two germline ends. These data originate in a study of T-cell reconstitution after alpha-beta-depleted transplantation in children. Study-wide points: Surviving recipient cells, namely T cells and thymic progenitors, were the source of high day-60 TCRbeta diversity in some patients.

The TCRbeta library was prepared with unique molecular identifiers. MiXCR was run by TCRdb on the PCR reads, yielding one entry per CDR3 protein. The repertoire holds some 200,000 distinct CDR3 sequences, with under 8.5% as singletons. The specimen comprised PBMCs, mostly from graft donor cells, sampled 360 days after TCRalphabeta/CD19-depleted stem cell transplant. The J gene is TRBJ1-6, the V gene TRBV20-1; a possible D gene is TRBD1 (5 bases). This TCR was sampled from a male patient under 10 years old who had a stem cell transplant for acute myeloid leukemia, so the T cells may come from the graft donor. Here the CDR3 DNA reads TGCAGTGCTAGAGATTTAGAGGCGGGGGTCGGTTCACCCCTCCACTTT. It codes for CSARDLEAGVGSPLHF.